A selection of T cell receptor beta chains follows, all from one sample in a study of glioma-infiltrating T cells. TCRdb re-called the multiplex PCR reads through MiXCR, storing one row per CDR3 protein. In the table there are approximately 130,000 distinct CDR3 sequences, approximately 24% of which are singletons. The specimen sequenced was glioma tissue, nonneoplastic brain tissue, or PBMCs (not recorded which). The origin of the receptors is a human donor with low-grade glioma or glioblastoma, undergoing nonglioma brain surgery, or in good health (not recorded which). The CDR3 runs from the conserved cysteine through the conserved F or W. Each record gives: J gene, V gene, D gene, clone size, CDR3 protein, CDR3 DNA. A D gene is named only where the DNA matches it firmly. Only some rows state a clone size, as once, few, many or a class for expanded clones.

>TRBJ1-1|TRBV10-3|TRBD1|many
CAIRPGQGMNTEAFF
TGTGCCATCAGACCGGGACAGGGCATGAACACTGAAGCTTTCTTT
>TRBJ2-3|TRBV5-1|TRBD1|.
CASSLVSVQGATDTQYF
TGCGCCAGCAGCTTGGTCTCGGTACAGGGGGCAACAGATACGCAGTATTTT
>TRBJ2-3|TRBV15|.|.
CATSRGQSLDTQYF
TGTGCCACCAGCAGAGGTCAATCTCTGGATACGCAGTATTTT
>TRBJ2-5|TRBV14|.|.
CASSQGDTPQETQYF
TGTGCCAGCAGCCAAGGCGACACCCCCCAAGAGACCCAGTACTTC
>TRBJ2-1|TRBV11-2|TRBD2|once
CASSLAPPTSGVYNEQFF
TGTGCCAGCAGCTTAGCCCCCCCCACTAGCGGTGTCTACAATGAGCAGTTCTTC
>TRBJ2-3|TRBV11-2|.|.
CASSLVGGLSDTQYF
TGTGCCAGCAGCTTAGTAGGGGGACTCTCAGATACGCAGTATTTT
>TRBJ1-2|TRBV29-1|.|.
CSGMTGSNYGYTF
TGCAGCGGCATGACAGGAAGTAACTATGGCTACACCTTC
>TRBJ2-5|TRBV10-3|TRBD2|.
CAISPGGFETQYF
TGTGCCATCAGCCCGGGGGGGTTCGAGACCCAGTACTTC
>TRBJ2-4|TRBV14|TRBD1|.
CASSQRTGQNSKNIQYF
TGTGCCAGCAGCCAACGGACAGGGCAGAATAGCAAAAACATTCAGTACTTC
>TRBJ2-4|TRBV18|.|few
CASSPPSQPADIQYF
TGTGCCAGCTCACCACCGTCCCAGCCCGCGGACATTCAGTACTTC
>TRBJ2-6|TRBV20-1|.|many
CSARTVSGANVLTF
TGCAGTGCTAGGACAGTCTCTGGGGCCAACGTCCTGACTTTC
>TRBJ2-3|TRBV20-1|TRBD2|many
CSARGDYSLDTQYF
TGCAGTGCTAGAGGGGACTACTCCCTTGATACGCAGTATTTT
>TRBJ1-1|TRBV14|.|many
CASSQVLYTEAFF
TGTGCCAGCAGCCAAGTTTTGTACACTGAAGCTTTCTTT
>TRBJ2-1|TRBV6-1|.|many
CASTKEGYNEQFF
TGTGCCAGCACCAAGGAAGGCTACAATGAGCAGTTCTTC
>TRBJ1-1|TRBV20-1|.|many
CSATRNMNTEAFF
TGCAGTGCGACACGGAACATGAACACTGAAGCTTTCTTT
>TRBJ2-3|TRBV7-6|.|few
CASSSLPEADTQYF
TGTGCCAGCAGCTCCCTCCCAGAGGCAGATACGCAGTATTTT
>TRBJ1-1|TRBV9|.|once
CASSPFTEAFF
TGTGCCAGCAGCCCGTTTACTGAAGCTTTCTTT
>TRBJ2-3|TRBV24-1|TRBD1|few
CATSEGQFTDTQYF
TGTGCCACCAGTGAGGGACAGTTCACAGATACGCAGTATTTT
>TRBJ2-3|TRBV6-2/TRBV6-3|TRBD1|.
CASSQQIGRRRQGGTDTQYF
TGTGCCAGCAGCCAGCAAATAGGCCGACGGCGGCAGGGGGGCACAGATACGCAGTATTTT
>TRBJ2-3|TRBV27|.|many
CASGRTQGGADTQYF
TGTGCCAGCGGCCGGACTCAAGGCGGGGCAGATACGCAGTATTTT
>TRBJ2-5|TRBV9|.|.
CASSVAPGQETQYF
TGTGCCAGCAGCGTAGCCCCGGGCCAAGAGACCCAGTACTTC
>TRBJ2-1|TRBV3-1|TRBD2|.
CASSQDQRGVDEQFF
TGTGCCAGCAGCCAAGACCAGCGGGGGGTTGATGAGCAGTTCTTC
>TRBJ2-3|TRBV5-1|.|many
CASSLGVATDTQYF
TGCGCCAGCAGCTTGGGAGTCGCCACAGATACGCAGTATTTT
>TRBJ1-1|TRBV20-1|.|many
CSAREGNTEAFF
TGCAGTGCTAGAGAAGGGAACACTGAAGCTTTCTTT
>TRBJ2-3|TRBV27|TRBD2|many
CASGTSGGPDTQYF
TGTGCCAGCGGGACTAGCGGGGGGCCAGATACGCAGTATTTT
>TRBJ1-1|TRBV12-3/TRBV12-4|.|.
CASSLQATETEAFF
TGTGCCAGCAGTTTACAGGCAACTGAAACTGAAGCTTTCTTT
>TRBJ2-1|TRBV18|.|.
CASSPPVRGSEQFF
TGTGCCAGCTCACCACCGGTCCGGGGTAGTGAGCAGTTCTTC
>TRBJ1-2|TRBV14|TRBD1|few
CASSRDRVYGYTF
TGTGCCAGCAGCCGGGACAGGGTCTATGGCTACACCTTC
>TRBJ1-2|TRBV28|.|.
CASIPGGSFGGYTF
TGTGCCAGCATCCCGGGGGGGAGTTTTGGTGGCTACACCTTC
>TRBJ1-5|TRBV20-1|.|many
CSADSNNQPQHF
TGCAGTGCTGACTCTAACAATCAGCCCCAGCATTTT
>TRBJ1-1|TRBV20-1|.|medium-sized
CSVLGTPNTEAFF
TGCAGTGTACTCGGGACACCGAACACTGAAGCTTTCTTT
>TRBJ2-2|TRBV24-1|TRBD1|few
CATSDSDRTSNTGELFF
TGTGCCACCAGTGATTCGGACAGGACTTCGAACACCGGGGAGCTGTTTTTT
>TRBJ2-4|TRBV11-2|.|.
CASSSQNIQYF
TGTGCCAGCAGCTCCCAAAACATTCAGTACTTC
>TRBJ1-6|TRBV12-3/TRBV12-4|TRBD1|few
CASSGDRGTRNPPLHF
TGTGCCAGCAGTGGCGACAGGGGGACTCGGAATCCACCCCTCCACTTT
>TRBJ2-1|TRBV3-1|TRBD1|.
CASIPREGARSGQFF
TGTGCCAGCATTCCCAGAGAGGGGGCGAGGAGTGGGCAGTTCTTC
>TRBJ2-2|TRBV20-1|.|many
CSARDDGVNTGELFF
TGCAGTGCTAGAGATGACGGGGTGAACACCGGGGAGCTGTTTTTT
>TRBJ1-2|TRBV27|.|many
CASSDLLNYGYTF
TGTGCCAGCTCGGACCTCTTAAACTATGGCTACACCTTC